The present entry profiles one T cell receptor beta chain with its context. CDR1 and CDR2 from the germline V gene are SGHTA and FQGNSA. CDR3 size: 17 residues. After removal of 0 bases from V and 13 bases from J, the junction contained 13 bases not matched to a gene. This entry belongs to a study of blood T cells in healthy people across ages. PCR was performed a second time for about 6 to 12 cycles using a sample-barcoded 5' primer and a J-beta primer mix. Tags on each cDNA molecule came from a template-switch adaptor with 12 random nucleotides. Each CDR3 protein gets one entry after TCRdb re-called the 5' RACE reads with MiXCR. Here the sample spans over a million distinct CDR3 sequences, 35% to 45% being singletons. Staff drew around 10 milliliters of peripheral blood from each donor. Isolation of PBMCs gave at least 7 million cells per sample.

The chain couples TRBV7-2 to TRBJ2-1; 12 nucleotides agree with TRBD2. The sequencing input was blood. The sequence was collected from a woman aged 18-35 years in good health. In DNA, the CDR3 is TGTGCCAGCAGCTTAGCGCTAGCGGGGGGGCTCCTTGAGACCCAGTTCTTC. It translates to CASSLALAGGLLETQFF. Combining the CDR3 with reference TRBV7-2 and TRBJ2-1 gives the whole variable domain GAGVSQSPSNKVTEKGKDVELRCDPISGHTALYWYRQSLGQGLEFLIYFQGNSAPDKSGLPSDRFSAERTGGSVSTLTIQRTQQEDSAVYLCASSLALAGGLLETQFFGPGTRLTVL.